Below are 15 T cell receptor beta chains sequenced from a single sample in a study of T cell responses to AZD1222 COVID-19 vaccine. Clones were read by immunoSEQ multiplex PCR, and TCRdb kept only the in-frame ones, dropping some. The table records roughly 100,000 clones, roughly nine tenths of them present only once. Sequencing used peripheral blood, obtained 28 days after the second dose of the MenACWY control vaccine. Receptors originate from an adult who received the MenACWY meningococcal vaccine as a control.

This clone was recorded a few times. The chain couples TRBV10-3 to TRBJ2-7; D possibly uses TRBD1 or TRBD2 (7 bases each). Looked up from germline, CDR1 is ENHRY and CDR2 is SYGVKD. The CDR3 runs to 15 residues. V was cut by 0 bases and J by 7 bases, with 16 bases left in between. CDR3 residues: CAISESGGDRGEQYF. CDR3 nucleotide sequence: TGTGCCATCAGTGAGTCTGGGGGGGACAGAGGGGAGCAGTACTTC.

The chain combines TRBV28 with TRBJ2-6; TRBD2 is a possible D gene (5 bases). The CDR3 covers 15 residues. Trimming cost V 6 bases and J 2 bases, with 11 bases left between them. Germline-derived CDR1 and CDR2 are MDHEN and SYDVKM. The CDR3 spells CASRTSGPGANVLTF. CDR3 bases: TGTGCCAGCAGAACAAGCGGACCTGGGGCCAACGTCCTGACTTTC.

The CDR3 reads CASRMLGGVDTDTQYF. Written as DNA, the CDR3 is TGTGCCAGCAGGATGCTGGGGGGGGTGGACACAGATACGCAGTATTTT. This chain links TRBV5-5 with TRBJ2-3; 7 bases agree with TRBD2. Losses at the gene ends were 5 bases for V and 2 bases for J; bases not matched to a gene: 11. The CDR3 consists of 16 residues. Looked up from germline, CDR1 is SGHKS and CDR2 is YYEKEE (reference sequence).

The chain has TRBV7-9 and TRBJ1-2; 9 positions agree with TRBD1. CDR1 is SEHNR and CDR2 is FQNEAQ in the germline V gene (reference sequence). The CDR3 extends over 17 amino acids. Losses at the gene ends were 5 bases for V and 7 bases for J; bases not matched to a gene: 17. The CDR3 coding sequence is TGTGCCAGCAGCGCTCTCCAGGGACAGGGAGGGAATGTTGGCTACACCTTC. Its translation is CASSALQGQGGNVGYTF.

Only a few counts were recorded for this clone. This rearrangement joins TRBV24-1 to TRBJ2-2; unclear D gene. Germline loops: CDR1 KGHDR, CDR2 SFDVKD. The CDR3 contains 15 residues. V lost 2 bases and J 6 bases, leaving 12 bases between the germline ends. The CDR3 DNA is TGTGCCACCAGTGATTGGCCAACGCGCGCCGGGGAGCTGTTTTTT. Its protein is CATSDWPTRAGELFF.

J is TRBJ2-1 and V is TRBV5-1, with D perhaps TRBD1 or TRBD2 (6 bases each). Germline CDR1 SGHRS, CDR2 YFSETQ. V lost 0 bases to trimming and J lost 12 bases, with 16 bases between them. The CDR3 totals 14 residues. CDR3 sequence reads: CASSLALRDIRQFF. Here the CDR3 DNA reads TGCGCCAGCAGCTTGGCCTTGCGGGACATTAGGCAGTTCTTC.

The V gene is TRBV19, the J gene TRBJ1-5; D remains unclear. The CDR3 runs 14 residues. In germline, CDR1 is LNHDA, CDR2 SQIVND (reference sequence). The ends were cut back, 0 bases at V and 4 bases at J, with 7 bases in the middle. CDR3 in DNA: TGTGCCAGTAGTATAGAAGGACCTAATCAGCCCCAGCATTTT. Residues: CASSIEGPNQPQHF.

CDR3 protein: CATSDPREGTNTEAFF. CDR3 bases: TGTGCCACCAGTGATCCGCGGGAGGGAACGAACACTGAAGCTTTCTTT. The genes are TRBV24-1 and TRBJ1-1, with D hard to call. In germline, CDR1 is KGHDR, CDR2 SFDVKD. CDR3 length: 16 amino acids. The V end lost 3 bases, the J end lost 1 base, and 14 bases lay between the germline ends.

This clone was counted once. This rearrangement joins TRBV11-2 to TRBJ2-1; 14 bases line up with TRBD2. Germline V gene sequence: CDR1 SGHAT, CDR2 FQNNGV. The CDR3 consists of 17 residues. J was trimmed by 7 bases and V by 5 bases; bases with no gene match: 10. Written as DNA, the CDR3 is TGTGCCAGCAGCCTGAGACGACTAGCGGGGGGGCGTAATGAGCAGTTCTTC. Protein: CASSLRRLAGGRNEQFF.

This clone was recorded once. V gene TRBV6-5 combines with J gene TRBJ1-1; D is unclear. V lost 4 bases to trimming and J lost 4 bases, with 13 bases between them. The CDR3 contains 14 residues. Germline-derived CDR1 and CDR2 are MNHEY and SVGAGI. The chain's CDR3 is CASSWGGRTTEAFF. The CDR3 region has the DNA TGTGCCAGCAGTTGGGGAGGGCGGACCACTGAAGCTTTCTTT.

In its sample, this clone was seen once. DNA of the CDR3: TGTGCCAGCAGCGGGGCTTTGAGCGACGGGACCTCCGTCACCGGGGAGCTGTTTTTT. Residues: CASSGALSDGTSVTGELFF. This chain links TRBV7-6 with TRBJ2-2; possibly TRBD1 or TRBD2 for D (5 bases each). V was pared by 5 bases and J by 4 bases, with 26 bases between. This CDR3 region has 19 residues. Germline values: CDR1 SGHVS, CDR2 FNYEAQ.

V and J are TRBV4-1 and TRBJ2-7, with 8 bases aligning to TRBD1. The V and J ends lost 1 base and 5 bases, in that order; junction bases with no gene match: 13. Germline V CDR1 and CDR2: MGHRA, YSYEKL. The CDR3 length is 17 residues. CDR3 residues: CASSQAPIMGRGHEQYF. CDR3 nucleotides: TGCGCCAGCAGCCAAGCGCCGATCATGGGCAGGGGGCACGAGCAGTACTTC.

The rearrangement links TRBV7-2 to TRBJ2-7; D uncertain. CDR1 SGHTA and CDR2 FQGNSA come from the germline V gene. V was shortened by 7 bases and J by 1 base, with 14 bases between the two germline ends. This CDR3 is 14 amino acids long. The CDR3 loop reads CASTPAPSSYEQYF. The CDR3 coding sequence is TGTGCCAGCACCCCGGCCCCCTCTTCCTACGAGCAGTACTTC.

The chain links TRBV6-1 to TRBJ2-2; TRBD2 is a possible D gene (6 bases). Germline loops: CDR1 MNHNS, CDR2 SASEGT. The length of the CDR3 is 13 residues. V gave up 0 bases and J gave up 12 bases, with 11 bases separating them. CDR3 residues: CASSEALEGKLFF. The CDR3 coding sequence is TGTGCCAGCAGTGAAGCGCTGGAGGGAAAGCTGTTTTTT.

This chain connects TRBV10-2 to TRBJ2-3; 7 bases agree with TRBD1. The CDR3 length is 14 residues. With V trimmed by 8 bases and J by 0 bases, 5 bases remained unmatched. Germline values: CDR1 WSHSY, CDR2 SAAADI. CDR3 DNA sequence: TGCGCCAGCCGGGACAGCTCTAGCACAGATACGCAGTATTTT. This translates into CASRDSSSTDTQYF.